A selection of T cell receptor beta chains follows, all from one sample in a study of shared clonotypes between healthy human individuals. The data were produced by immunoSEQ multiplex PCR, yet TCRdb's version contains in-frame clones alone and is incomplete. This sample has about 600,000 clones, with about 97% found just once. The sequencing input was naive CD4+ T cells sorted from blood. The receptor set was obtained from a woman aged 30 to 39 in good health. CDR3s include the opening cysteine and the closing phenylalanine or tryptophan. The D gene is left open where the match is weak.

v_call	d_call	cdr3_length	j_call	cdr3_aa
TRBV5-1	TRBD1	15	TRBJ2-1	CASSLGQGAANEQFF
TRBV19	-	14	TRBJ1-4	CASSIPGRTEKLFF
TRBV4-2	TRBD2	17	TRBJ2-7	CASSQASRLAGPNEQYF
TRBV30	-	13	TRBJ2-3	CAWSALAGDTQYF
TRBV6-1	-	17	TRBJ1-3	CASSEGPGSGVVNTIYF
TRBV28	TRBD1	15	TRBJ2-1	CASRPTGTGNNEQFF
TRBV7-8	-	14	TRBJ1-1	CASSPRGRTTEAFF
TRBV28	-	15	TRBJ2-2	CAIAGGQAKTGELFF
TRBV6-6	-	13	TRBJ2-5	CASSSWTKETQYF
TRBV29-1	-	15	TRBJ1-2	CSVTQGDFRAYGYTF
TRBV19	TRBD2	15	TRBJ2-3	CASSETSGITDTQYF
TRBV11-3	TRBD2	15	TRBJ2-1	CASSLGGLVVNEQFF
TRBV7-9	-	11	TRBJ1-2	CASSFLTGSTF
TRBV2	TRBD2	16	TRBJ2-5	CASSEIWAGGGETQYF
TRBV19	-	13	TRBJ1-5	CASSIREGQPQHF